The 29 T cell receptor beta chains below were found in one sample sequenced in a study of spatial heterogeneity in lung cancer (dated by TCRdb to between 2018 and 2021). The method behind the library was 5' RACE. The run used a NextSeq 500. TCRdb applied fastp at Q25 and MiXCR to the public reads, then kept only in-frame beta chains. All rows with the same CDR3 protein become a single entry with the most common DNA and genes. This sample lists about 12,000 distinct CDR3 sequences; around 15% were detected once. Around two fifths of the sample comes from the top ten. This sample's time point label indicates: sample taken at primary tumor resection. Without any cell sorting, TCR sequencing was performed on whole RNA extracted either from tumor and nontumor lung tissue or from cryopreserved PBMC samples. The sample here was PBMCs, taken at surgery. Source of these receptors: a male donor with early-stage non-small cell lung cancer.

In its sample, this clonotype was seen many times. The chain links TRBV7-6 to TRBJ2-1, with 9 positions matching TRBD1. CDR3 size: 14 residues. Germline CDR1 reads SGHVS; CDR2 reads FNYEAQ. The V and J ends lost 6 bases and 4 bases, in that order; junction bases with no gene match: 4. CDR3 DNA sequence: TGTGCCAGCAGTCGACAGGGGGGATACAATGAGCAGTTCTTC. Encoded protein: CASSRQGGYNEQFF.

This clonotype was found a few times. The chain's CDR3 is CASTRRAGSFYEQYF. CDR3 sequence (DNA): TGTGCCAGCACCCGAAGAGCGGGGAGCTTCTACGAGCAGTACTTC. The V call is TRBV6-2 or TRBV6-3, the J call TRBJ2-7; 7 bases align to TRBD2. Germline V gene data show CDR1 as MNHEY and CDR2 as SVGEGT. This CDR3 is 15 amino acids long. With 7 bases clipped from V and 3 bases from J, the junction kept 12 bases outside the gene matches.

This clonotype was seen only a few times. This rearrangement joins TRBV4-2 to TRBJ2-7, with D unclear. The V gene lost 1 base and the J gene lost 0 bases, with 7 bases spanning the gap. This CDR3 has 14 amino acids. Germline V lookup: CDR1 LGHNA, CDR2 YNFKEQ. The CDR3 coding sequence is TGTGCCAGCAGCCAAGCTCCCGGCTCCTACGAGCAGTACTTC. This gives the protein CASSQAPGSYEQYF.

The CDR3 DNA reads as TGTGCCATCAGTGAGTCCCCGGGGCGTTACAATGAGCAGTTCTTC. Translation gives CAISESPGRYNEQFF. The rearrangement uses TRBV10-3 and TRBJ2-1; D is tentatively TRBD1 or TRBD2 (5 bases each). The V and J ends lost 0 bases and 4 bases respectively, with 10 bases between them. The CDR3 has 15 amino acids. CDR1 and CDR2 from the germline V gene are ENHRY and SYGVKD.

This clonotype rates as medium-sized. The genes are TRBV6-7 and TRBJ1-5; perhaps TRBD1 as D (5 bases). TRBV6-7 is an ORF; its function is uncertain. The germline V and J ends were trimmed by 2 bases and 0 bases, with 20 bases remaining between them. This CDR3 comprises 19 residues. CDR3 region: CASSYGTTLLENSNQPQHF. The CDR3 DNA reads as TGTGCCAGCAGTTACGGGACTACCCTTTTGGAGAATAGCAATCAGCCCCAGCATTTT.

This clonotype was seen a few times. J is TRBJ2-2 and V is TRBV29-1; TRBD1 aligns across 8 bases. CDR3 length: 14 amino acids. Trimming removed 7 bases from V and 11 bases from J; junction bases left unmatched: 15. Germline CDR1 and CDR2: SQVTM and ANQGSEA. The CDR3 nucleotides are TGCAGCGCTTTCTCGACAGGGGCGCCTACAGAGCTGTTTTTT. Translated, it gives CSAFSTGAPTELFF.

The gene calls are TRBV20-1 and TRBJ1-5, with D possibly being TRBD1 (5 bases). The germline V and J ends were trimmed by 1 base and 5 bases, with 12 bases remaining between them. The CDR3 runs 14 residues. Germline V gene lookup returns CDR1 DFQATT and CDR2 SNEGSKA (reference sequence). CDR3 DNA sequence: TGCAGTGCTAGAGGAGGGACCGTTGATCAGCCCCAGCATTTT. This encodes CSARGGTVDQPQHF.

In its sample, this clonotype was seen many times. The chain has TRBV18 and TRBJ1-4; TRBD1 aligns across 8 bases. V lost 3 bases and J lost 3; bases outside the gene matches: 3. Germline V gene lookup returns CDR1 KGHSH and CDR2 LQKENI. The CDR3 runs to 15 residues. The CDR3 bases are TGTGCCAGCTCACCTCAGGGGGCAGCTAATGAAAAACTGTTTTTT. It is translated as CASSPQGAANEKLFF.

The CDR3, as DNA: TGTGCAAGCCGGCTAGCGGGGACCTACGAGCAGTACTTC. It encodes CASRLAGTYEQYF. The chain carries TRBV6-2 or TRBV6-3 and TRBJ2-7; 9 bases align to TRBD2. The CDR3 extends over 13 amino acids. Per germline, CDR1 MNHEY and CDR2 SVGEGT.

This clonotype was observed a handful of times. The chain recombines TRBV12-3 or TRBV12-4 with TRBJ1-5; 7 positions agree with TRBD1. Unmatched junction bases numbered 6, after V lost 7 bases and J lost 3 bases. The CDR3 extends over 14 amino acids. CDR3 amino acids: CASNAGQINQPQHF. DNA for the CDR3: TGTGCCAGCAACGCGGGACAGATCAATCAGCCCCAGCATTTT.

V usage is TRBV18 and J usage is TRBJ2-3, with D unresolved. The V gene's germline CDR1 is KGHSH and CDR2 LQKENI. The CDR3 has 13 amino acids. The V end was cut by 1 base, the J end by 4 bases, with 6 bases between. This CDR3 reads CASSPRAPDTQYF. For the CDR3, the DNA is TGTGCCAGCTCACCACGAGCCCCAGATACGCAGTATTTT.

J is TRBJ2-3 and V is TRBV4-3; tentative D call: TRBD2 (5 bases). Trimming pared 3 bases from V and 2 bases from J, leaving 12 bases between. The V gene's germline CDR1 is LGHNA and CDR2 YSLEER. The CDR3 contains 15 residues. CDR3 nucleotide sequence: TGCGCCAGCAGCCAGGGCGGGCACTACACAGATACGCAGTATTTT. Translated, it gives CASSQGGHYTDTQYF.

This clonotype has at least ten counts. CDR3 region: CSARVSGATDTQYF. Here the CDR3 DNA reads TGCAGTGCTAGAGTGAGCGGGGCCACAGATACGCAGTATTTT. The chain uses TRBV20-1 and TRBJ2-3, with TRBD2 identical over 7 bases. CDR1 is DFQATT, CDR2 SNEGSKA, per germline (reference sequence). This CDR3 is built from 14 residues. V lost 1 base, J lost 2 bases, and 3 bases stayed unmatched.

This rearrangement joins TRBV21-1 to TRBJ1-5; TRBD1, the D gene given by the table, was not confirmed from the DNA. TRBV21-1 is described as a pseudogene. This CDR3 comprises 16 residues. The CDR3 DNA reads TGTGCCAGCAGCACCACCCGGGCCAGGGTTAATCAGCCCCAGCATTTT. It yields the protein CASSTTRARVNQPQHF.

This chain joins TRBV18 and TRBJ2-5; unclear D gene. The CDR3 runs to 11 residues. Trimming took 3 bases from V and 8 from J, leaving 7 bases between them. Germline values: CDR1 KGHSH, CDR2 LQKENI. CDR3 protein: CASSPSQTQYF. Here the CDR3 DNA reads TGTGCCAGCTCACCTAGTCAAACCCAGTACTTC.

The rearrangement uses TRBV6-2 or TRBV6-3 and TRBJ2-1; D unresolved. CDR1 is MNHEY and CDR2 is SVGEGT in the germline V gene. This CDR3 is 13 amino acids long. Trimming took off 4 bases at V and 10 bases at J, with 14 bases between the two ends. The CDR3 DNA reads TGTGCCAGCAGTTTAGGGAACTATATCGAGCAGTTCTTC. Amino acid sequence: CASSLGNYIEQFF.

The CDR3 DNA sequence: TGCGCCAGCAGCCTGGAACGCACAGATACGCAGTATTTT. It codes for CASSLERTDTQYF. This rearrangement joins TRBV4-1 to TRBJ2-3; D not resolved. Trimming pared 4 bases from V and 1 base from J, leaving 6 bases between. This CDR3 comprises 13 residues. CDR1 and CDR2 (germline): MGHRA, YSYEKL.

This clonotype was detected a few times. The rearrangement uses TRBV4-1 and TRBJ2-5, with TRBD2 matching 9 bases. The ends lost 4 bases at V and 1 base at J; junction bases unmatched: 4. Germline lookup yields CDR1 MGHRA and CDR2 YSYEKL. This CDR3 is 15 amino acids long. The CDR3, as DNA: TGCGCCAGCAGCCTAGCGGGGGTCCTCCAAGAGACCCAGTACTTC. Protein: CASSLAGVLQETQYF.

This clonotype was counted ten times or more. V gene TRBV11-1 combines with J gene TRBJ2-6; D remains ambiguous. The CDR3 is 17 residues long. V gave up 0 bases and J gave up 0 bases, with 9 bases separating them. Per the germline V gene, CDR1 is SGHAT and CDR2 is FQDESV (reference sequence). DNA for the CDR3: TGTGCCAGCAGCTTAGCAGGCGGAAGCTCTGGGGCCAACGTCCTGACTTTC. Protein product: CASSLAGGSSGANVLTF.

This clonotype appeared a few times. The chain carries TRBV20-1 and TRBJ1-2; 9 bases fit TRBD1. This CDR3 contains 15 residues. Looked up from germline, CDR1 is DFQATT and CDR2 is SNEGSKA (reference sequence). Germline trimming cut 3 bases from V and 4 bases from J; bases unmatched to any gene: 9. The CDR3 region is CSARGTGHVLYGYTF. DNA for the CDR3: TGCAGTGCTAGGGGGACAGGGCACGTCCTCTATGGCTACACCTTC.

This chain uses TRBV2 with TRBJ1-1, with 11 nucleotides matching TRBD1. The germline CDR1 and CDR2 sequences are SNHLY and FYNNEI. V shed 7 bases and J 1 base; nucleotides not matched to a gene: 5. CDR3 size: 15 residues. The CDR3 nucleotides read TGTGCCAGCACCGGGACAGGGGGTGCGAACACTGAAGCTTTCTTT. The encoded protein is CASTGTGGANTEAFF.

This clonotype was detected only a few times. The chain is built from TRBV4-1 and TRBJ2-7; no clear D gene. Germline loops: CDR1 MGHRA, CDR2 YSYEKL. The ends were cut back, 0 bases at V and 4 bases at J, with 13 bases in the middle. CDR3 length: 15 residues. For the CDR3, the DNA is TGCGCCAGCAGCCAAGATTCCCAACAGAATTACGAGCAGTACTTC. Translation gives CASSQDSQQNYEQYF.

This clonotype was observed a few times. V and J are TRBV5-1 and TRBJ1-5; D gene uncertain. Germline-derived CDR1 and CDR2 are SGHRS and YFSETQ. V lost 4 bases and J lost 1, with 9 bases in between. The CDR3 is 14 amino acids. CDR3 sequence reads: CASSTGTSNQPQHF. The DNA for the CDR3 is TGCGCCAGCAGCACCGGCACGAGCAATCAGCCCCAGCATTTT.

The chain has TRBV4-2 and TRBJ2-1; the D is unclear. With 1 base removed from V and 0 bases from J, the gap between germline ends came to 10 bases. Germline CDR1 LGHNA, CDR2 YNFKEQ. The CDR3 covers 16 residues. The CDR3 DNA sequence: TGTGCCAGCAGCCAAGCAGGCGGAAGCTCCTACAATGAGCAGTTCTTC. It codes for CASSQAGGSSYNEQFF.

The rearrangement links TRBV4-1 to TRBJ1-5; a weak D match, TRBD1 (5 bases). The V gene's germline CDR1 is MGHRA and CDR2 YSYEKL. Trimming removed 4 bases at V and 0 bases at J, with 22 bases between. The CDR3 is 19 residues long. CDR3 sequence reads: CASSPRLGKRDHSNQPQHF. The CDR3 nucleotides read TGCGCCAGCAGCCCCCGTTTGGGGAAAAGGGACCATAGCAATCAGCCCCAGCATTTT.

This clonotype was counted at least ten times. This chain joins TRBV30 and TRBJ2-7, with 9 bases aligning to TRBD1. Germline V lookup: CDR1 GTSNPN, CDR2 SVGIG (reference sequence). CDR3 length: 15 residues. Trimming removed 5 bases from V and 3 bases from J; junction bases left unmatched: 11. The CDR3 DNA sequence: TGTGCCTGGGGGCCCGGGACAGGGATCGTCTACGAGCAGTACTTC. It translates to CAWGPGTGIVYEQYF.

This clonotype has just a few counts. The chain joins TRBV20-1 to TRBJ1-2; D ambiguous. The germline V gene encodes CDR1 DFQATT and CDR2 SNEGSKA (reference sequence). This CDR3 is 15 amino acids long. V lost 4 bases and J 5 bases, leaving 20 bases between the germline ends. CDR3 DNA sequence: TGCAGTGCTACCCCTGGACGGATGTCTGGTTATGGCTACACCTTC. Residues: CSATPGRMSGYGYTF.

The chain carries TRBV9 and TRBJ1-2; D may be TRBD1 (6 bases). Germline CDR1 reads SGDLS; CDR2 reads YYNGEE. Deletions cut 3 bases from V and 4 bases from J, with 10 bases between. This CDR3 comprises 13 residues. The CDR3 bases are TGTGCCAGCAGCGGCGGACAGCCCTATGGCTACACCTTC. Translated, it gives CASSGGQPYGYTF. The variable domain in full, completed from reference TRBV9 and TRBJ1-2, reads DSGVTQTPKHLITATGQRVTLRCSPRSGDLSVYWYQQSLDQGLQFLIQYYNGEERAKGNILERFSAQQFPDLHSELNLSSLELGDSALYFCASSGGQPYGYTFGSGTRLTVV.

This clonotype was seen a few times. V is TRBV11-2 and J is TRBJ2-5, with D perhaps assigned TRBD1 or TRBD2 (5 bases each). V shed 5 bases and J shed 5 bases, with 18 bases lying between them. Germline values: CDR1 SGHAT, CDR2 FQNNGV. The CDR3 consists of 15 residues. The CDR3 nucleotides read TGTGCCAGCAGCCCCGTGGGGGAGTTCGGGGAGACCCAGTACTTC. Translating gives CASSPVGEFGETQYF.